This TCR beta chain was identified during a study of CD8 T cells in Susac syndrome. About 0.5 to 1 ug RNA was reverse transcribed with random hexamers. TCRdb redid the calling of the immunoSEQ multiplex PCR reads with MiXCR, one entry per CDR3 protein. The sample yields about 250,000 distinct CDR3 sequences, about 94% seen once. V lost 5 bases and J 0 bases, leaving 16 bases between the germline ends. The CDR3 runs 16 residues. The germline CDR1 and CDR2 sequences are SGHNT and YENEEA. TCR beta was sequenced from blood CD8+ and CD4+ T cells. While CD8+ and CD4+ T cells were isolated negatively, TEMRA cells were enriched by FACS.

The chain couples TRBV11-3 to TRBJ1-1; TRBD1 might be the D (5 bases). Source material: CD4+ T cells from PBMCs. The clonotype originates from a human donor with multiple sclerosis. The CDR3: CASSQAGTAMNTEAFF. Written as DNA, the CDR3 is TGTGCCAGCAGCCAAGCCGGGACGGCCATGAACACTGAAGCTTTCTTT.